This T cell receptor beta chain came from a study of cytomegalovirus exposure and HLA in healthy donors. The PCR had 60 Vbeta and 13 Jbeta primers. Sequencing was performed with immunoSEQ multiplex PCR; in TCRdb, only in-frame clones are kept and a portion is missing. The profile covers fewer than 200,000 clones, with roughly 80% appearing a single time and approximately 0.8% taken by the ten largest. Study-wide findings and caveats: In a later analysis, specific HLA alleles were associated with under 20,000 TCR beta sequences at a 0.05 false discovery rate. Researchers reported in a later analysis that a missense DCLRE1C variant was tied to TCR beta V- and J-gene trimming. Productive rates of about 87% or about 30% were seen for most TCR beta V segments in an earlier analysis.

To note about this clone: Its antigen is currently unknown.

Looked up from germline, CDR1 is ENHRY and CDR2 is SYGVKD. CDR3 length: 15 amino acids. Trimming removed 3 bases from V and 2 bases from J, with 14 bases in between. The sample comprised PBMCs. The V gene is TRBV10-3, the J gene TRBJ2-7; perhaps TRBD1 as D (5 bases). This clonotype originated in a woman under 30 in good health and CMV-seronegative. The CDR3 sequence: CAISESGRVAYEQYF. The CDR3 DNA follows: TGTGCCATCAGTGAAAGTGGCAGGGTCGCCTACGAGCAGTACTTC.